This T cell receptor beta chain was identified in a study of CD8 T cells in Susac syndrome. The CDR3 extends over 15 amino acids. Trimming pared 7 bases from V and 5 bases from J, leaving 19 bases between. Germline CDR1 MNHEY, CDR2 SMNVEV (reference sequence). Random hexamers primed reverse transcription of about 0.5 to 1 ug RNA. Each CDR3 protein gets one entry after TCRdb re-called the immunoSEQ multiplex PCR reads with MiXCR. The top ten clones hold 0.085% to 0.095% of a sample with about 120,000 distinct CDR3 sequences, about 92% of them seen once. This clonotype originated in a human donor with multiple sclerosis. Sequencing was carried out using CD4+ T cells from PBMCs. This sequence joins TRBV27 and TRBJ2-3, with D possibly being TRBD2 (7 bases). The CDR3 is CASIGGLGGRDTQYF. Written as DNA, the CDR3 is TGTGCCAGCATTGGGGGTCTGGGGGGGCGAGATACGCAGTATTTT.